One T cell receptor (beta chain) is described in this entry. Antigen: not known. This specimen comes from a study of blood T cells in healthy people across ages. Findings and limits, study-wide: Higher diversity, along with more naive CD4+ cells, distinguished long-lived donors from aged donors. The donors' CMV status was not determined, possibly confounding changes in expanded clonotypes. Roughly linearly, TCR beta diversity per million T cells fell as age increased.

Using a J-beta primer mix together with a sample-barcoded 5' primer, a second PCR was run for about 6 to 11 cycles. Paired-end reads containing CDR3 totaled no fewer than 3 million for each sample. MiXCR, applied by TCRdb to the 5' RACE reads, yields one record per CDR3 protein. The sample holds some 1.5 million distinct CDR3 sequences, roughly 30% seen once. Trimming pared 5 bases from V and 13 bases from J, leaving 15 bases between. The CDR3 is 12 amino acids. Germline CDR1 and CDR2: MNHEY and SVGEGT. The chain combines TRBV6-2 or TRBV6-3 with TRBJ2-1, with D perhaps TRBD1 (7 bases). Sequences were obtained from blood. The TCR originated in a woman between 25 and 40 years old in good health. CDR3 region: CASSAQGGAQFF. The CDR3 coding sequence is TGTGCCAGCAGTGCTCAGGGGGGAGCTCAGTTCTTC.